Listed below are T cell receptor beta chains from one sample, sequenced in a study of blood T cell repertoires in COVID-19. The table came from immunoSEQ multiplex PCR; TCRdb's copy has only in-frame clones and leaves some out. The table shows 200,000 to 250,000 clones, with 86% occurring only once. The sample taken for sequencing was peripheral blood. Receptors were obtained from a woman aged 45-65 years with COVID-19, enrolled during active disease. The CDR3 runs from the conserved cysteine through the conserved F or W. A D gene is named only where the DNA matches it firmly. Not all rows give a size; the values are once, few, many and, for expanded clones, a class.

clone_size	j_call	v_call	d_call	cdr3_length	cdr3_aa	cdr3_nt
-	TRBJ2-7	TRBV5-4	-	13	CASSRRQPYEQYF	TGTGCCAGCAGCCGACGACAGCCCTACGAGCAGTACTTC
few	TRBJ1-6	TRBV28	-	24	CASSSRRVKRRTDNTSSYNSPLHF	TGTGCCAGCAGTTCCCGCCGAGTGAAGCGTCGGACAGACAATACGAGCTCCTATAATTCACCCCTCCACTTT
-	TRBJ2-6	TRBV7-6	-	20	CASSLGVWAGAPSGANVLTF	TGTGCCAGCAGCTTAGGCGTCTGGGCGGGGGCCCCCTCTGGGGCCAACGTCCTGACTTTC
-	TRBJ2-5	TRBV19	-	13	CASSEGVGETQYF	TGTGCCAGTAGTGAGGGCGTGGGGGAGACCCAGTACTTC
-	TRBJ2-3	TRBV19	TRBD1	16	CASSIRSGTGQNTQYF	TGTGCCAGTAGTATACGAAGCGGGACAGGGCAAAATACGCAGTATTTT
-	TRBJ1-2	TRBV9	-	15	CASSVATGLGSGYTF	TGTGCCAGCAGCGTAGCTACGGGCCTAGGGAGCGGCTACACCTTC
-	TRBJ1-5	TRBV5-8	TRBD1	15	CASSLGTGMHQPQHF	TGTGCCAGCAGCTTGGGGACAGGGATGCATCAGCCCCAGCATTTT
-	TRBJ1-2	TRBV3-1/TRBV3-2	-	14	CASSPGEGGEGYTF	TGTGCCAGCAGTCCTGGAGAGGGCGGGGAAGGCTACACCTTC
-	TRBJ2-5	TRBV13	TRBD2	16	CASSFWASGDQETQYF	TGTGCCAGCAGCTTCTGGGCGAGCGGGGACCAAGAGACCCAGTACTTC
-	TRBJ2-3	TRBV19	TRBD2	17	CASSYASGGPSTDTQYF	TGTGCCAGTAGTTACGCTAGCGGGGGCCCTAGCACAGATACGCAGTATTTT
-	TRBJ2-1	TRBV7-8	TRBD2	15	CASSLERGAYNEQFF	TGTGCCAGCAGCTTAGAACGGGGGGCCTACAATGAGCAGTTCTTC
-	TRBJ1-2	TRBV3-1/TRBV3-2	-	12	CASSQGGGGYTF	TGTGCCAGCAGCCAAGGAGGAGGTGGCTACACCTTC
-	TRBJ1-1	TRBV7-8	-	16	CASSLVFGGPNTEAFF	TGTGCCAGCAGCTTAGTTTTCGGGGGGCCAAACACTGAAGCTTTCTTT
-	TRBJ1-3	TRBV30	TRBD1	13	CAWGQGGLNTIYF	TGTGCCTGGGGACAGGGAGGCCTGAACACCATATATTTT
-	TRBJ1-4	TRBV2	-	15	CASSGRDLWNEKLFF	TGTGCCAGCAGTGGCCGGGATTTGTGGAATGAAAAACTGTTTTTT
-	TRBJ2-1	TRBV7-9	TRBD2	16	CASLRLAGATYNEQFF	TGTGCCAGCCTCCGACTAGCGGGGGCAACCTACAATGAGCAGTTCTTC
-	TRBJ2-7	TRBV11-3	-	17	CASSLEDWGGLGDEQYF	TGTGCCAGCAGCTTAGAAGATTGGGGGGGCCTAGGGGACGAGCAGTACTTC
-	TRBJ1-5	TRBV28	-	15	CASRQIRGWDQPQHF	TGTGCCAGCAGGCAAATCAGGGGTTGGGATCAGCCCCAGCATTTT
-	TRBJ1-2	TRBV18	TRBD1	15	CASSPSGQGLGGYTF	TGTGCCAGCTCACCCTCGGGACAGGGGCTTGGTGGCTACACCTTC
-	TRBJ2-1	TRBV5-1	-	11	CASSAYNEQFF	TGCGCCAGCAGCGCGTACAATGAGCAGTTCTTC
-	TRBJ2-7	TRBV6-6	TRBD2	14	CASTFTSGAYEQYF	TGTGCCAGCACTTTTACTAGCGGGGCCTACGAGCAGTACTTC
many	TRBJ2-7	TRBV7-9	TRBD2	12	CASSLRDYAQYF	TGTGCCAGCAGCTTAAGGGACTACGCGCAGTACTTC
-	TRBJ1-1	TRBV28	-	14	CASRTTGFGTEAFF	TGTGCCAGCAGAACCACAGGGTTCGGCACTGAAGCTTTCTTT
-	TRBJ1-6	TRBV27	-	14	CASSWEVYNSPLHF	TGTGCCAGCAGTTGGGAGGTATATAATTCACCCCTCCACTTT
-	TRBJ2-2	TRBV10-3	TRBD1	14	CAIRGQGNTGELFF	TGTGCCATCAGGGGACAGGGGAACACCGGGGAGCTGTTTTTT
-	TRBJ1-1	TRBV6-5	TRBD1	14	CASRPGQANTEAFF	TGTGCCAGCAGGCCGGGACAGGCGAACACTGAAGCTTTCTTT
-	TRBJ2-1	TRBV19	-	14	CASKAMSSYNEQFF	TGTGCCAGTAAAGCGATGAGCTCCTACAATGAGCAGTTCTTC
-	TRBJ1-5	TRBV6-2/TRBV6-3	-	14	CASSYPRNNQPQHF	TGTGCCAGCAGTTATCCCAGGAATAATCAGCCCCAGCATTTT
-	TRBJ1-6	TRBV27	-	14	CASSFRGWDSPLHF	TGTGCCAGCAGTTTTCGGGGTTGGGATTCACCCCTCCACTTT
-	TRBJ1-6	TRBV11-2	-	18	CASSLRGWRGGFNSPLHF	TGTGCCAGCAGCTTAAGAGGGTGGAGGGGTGGGTTTAATTCACCCCTCCACTTT
-	TRBJ1-2	TRBV12-3/TRBV12-4	-	12	CASSRTIHGYTF	TGTGCCAGTTCGAGGACAATCCATGGCTACACCTTC
-	TRBJ2-3	TRBV3-1/TRBV3-2	-	17	CASSQVGIWASTDTQYF	TGTGCCAGCAGCCAAGTTGGCATCTGGGCTAGCACAGATACGCAGTATTTT
-	TRBJ2-2	TRBV3-1/TRBV3-2	-	14	CASSGGGHTGELFF	TGTGCCAGCTCTGGGGGGGGGCACACCGGGGAGCTGTTTTTT
-	TRBJ2-3	TRBV10-2	TRBD2	18	CASSESLLAGGPRDTQYF	TGCGCCAGCAGTGAGTCGCTACTAGCGGGGGGGCCTAGAGATACGCAGTATTTT
-	TRBJ2-1	TRBV2	TRBD2	11	CAGDGRDEQFF	TGTGCCGGGGATGGGAGGGATGAGCAGTTCTTC
-	TRBJ2-5	TRBV15	-	13	CATSRVGRETQYF	TGTGCCACCAGCAGAGTCGGTCGAGAGACCCAGTACTTC
-	TRBJ1-1	TRBV6-6	-	15	CASSWPRDPNTEAFF	TGTGCCAGCAGTTGGCCCCGGGATCCGAACACTGAAGCTTTCTTT
-	TRBJ1-5	TRBV21-1	-	15	CASSKKGRRGQPQHF	TGTGCCAGCAGCAAAAAGGGGCGGCGAGGTCAGCCCCAGCATTTT
-	TRBJ1-1	TRBV14	-	15	CASSQLRTDRTEAFF	TGTGCCAGCAGCCAACTACGGACAGATCGCACTGAAGCTTTCTTT
-	TRBJ1-2	TRBV7-8	TRBD1	15	CASSLPGQGRNGYTF	TGTGCCAGCAGCTTACCAGGACAGGGGAGGAATGGCTACACCTTC
-	TRBJ2-1	TRBV6-5	TRBD2	16	CASSYSLAGGYNEQFF	TGTGCCAGCAGTTATTCCCTAGCGGGGGGGTACAATGAGCAGTTCTTC
-	TRBJ1-2	TRBV27	-	12	CASSSGEPGYTF	TGTGCCAGCAGTTCGGGGGAACCTGGCTACACCTTC
-	TRBJ1-5	TRBV30	TRBD1	14	CAWSVGQPIQPQHF	TGTGCCTGGAGTGTGGGACAGCCGATACAGCCCCAGCATTTT
-	TRBJ2-2	TRBV4-3	-	14	CASSQVVSTGELFF	TGCGCCAGCAGCCAAGTCGTGTCCACCGGGGAGCTGTTTTTT
few	TRBJ2-3	TRBV30	TRBD2	16	CAWKGSQRGAVDTQYF	TGTGCCTGGAAGGGTAGTCAGCGGGGGGCCGTGGATACGCAGTATTTT
-	TRBJ1-2	TRBV5-4	-	13	CASSFRGGGGYTF	TGTGCCAGCAGCTTCCGCGGGGGCGGCGGCTACACCTTC
-	TRBJ2-7	TRBV9	-	14	CASSRRWGAYEQYF	TGTGCCAGCAGCCGGAGGTGGGGGGCCTACGAGCAGTACTTC
-	TRBJ2-5	TRBV12-5	-	15	CASGLASGTTETQYF	TGTGCTAGTGGTTTGGCGTCCGGGACAACAGAGACCCAGTACTTC
-	TRBJ2-1	TRBV29-1	TRBD1	16	CSVEDPGTGRYNEQFF	TGCAGCGTTGAAGATCCGGGGACAGGGAGATACAATGAGCAGTTCTTC
once	TRBJ1-1	TRBV19	-	17	CASSPDYFPAGNTEAFF	TGTGCCAGTAGCCCAGACTACTTTCCCGCCGGTAACACTGAAGCTTTCTTT
few	TRBJ1-5	TRBV6-1	TRBD1	16	CASSEARGTANQPQHF	TGTGCCAGCAGTGAAGCACGGGGGACAGCCAATCAGCCCCAGCATTTT
-	TRBJ1-2	TRBV27	TRBD1	15	CASSKLDRGNYGYTF	TGTGCCAGCAGTAAACTGGACAGGGGGAACTATGGCTACACCTTC
-	TRBJ1-3	TRBV4-1	TRBD1	20	CASSQDRGAARQGAGNTIYF	TGCGCCAGCAGCCAAGATCGAGGGGCAGCCCGGCAGGGGGCTGGAAACACCATATATTTT
once	TRBJ1-2	TRBV2	-	13	CASSDRFSYGYTF	TGTGCCAGCAGTGACAGGTTTAGCTATGGCTACACCTTC
once	TRBJ1-1	TRBV10-3	-	15	CATRTPAGQNTEAFF	TGTGCCACGAGAACCCCCGCAGGCCAAAACACTGAAGCTTTCTTT